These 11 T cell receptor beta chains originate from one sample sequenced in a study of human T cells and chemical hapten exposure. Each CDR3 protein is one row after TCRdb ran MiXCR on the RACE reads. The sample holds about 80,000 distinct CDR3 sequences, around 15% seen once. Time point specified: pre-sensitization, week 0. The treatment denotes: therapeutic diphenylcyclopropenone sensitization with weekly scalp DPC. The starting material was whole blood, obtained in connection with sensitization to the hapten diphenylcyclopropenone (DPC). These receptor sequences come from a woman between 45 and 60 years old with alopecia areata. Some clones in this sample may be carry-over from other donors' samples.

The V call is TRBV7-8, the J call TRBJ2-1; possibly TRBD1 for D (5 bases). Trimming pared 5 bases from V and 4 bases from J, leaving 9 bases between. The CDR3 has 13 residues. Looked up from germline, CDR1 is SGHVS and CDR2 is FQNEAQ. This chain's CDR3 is CASSLQGYNEQFF. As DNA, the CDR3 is TGTGCCAGCAGCCTTCAGGGATACAATGAGCAGTTCTTC.

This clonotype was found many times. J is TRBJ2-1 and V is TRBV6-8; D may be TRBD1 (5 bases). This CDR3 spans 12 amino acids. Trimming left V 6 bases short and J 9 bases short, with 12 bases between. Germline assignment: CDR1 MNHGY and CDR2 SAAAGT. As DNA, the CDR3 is TGTGCCAGCAGATGCAGGGATAGTGAGCAGTTCTTC. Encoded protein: CASRCRDSEQFF.

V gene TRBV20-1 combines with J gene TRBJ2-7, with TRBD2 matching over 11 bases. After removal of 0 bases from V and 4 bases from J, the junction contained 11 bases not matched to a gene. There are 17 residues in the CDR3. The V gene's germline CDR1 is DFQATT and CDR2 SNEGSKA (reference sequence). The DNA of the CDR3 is TGCAGTGCTAGAGATAGTTCCGGGACTAGCGGAGCTTACGAGCAGTACTTC. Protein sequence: CSARDSSGTSGAYEQYF.

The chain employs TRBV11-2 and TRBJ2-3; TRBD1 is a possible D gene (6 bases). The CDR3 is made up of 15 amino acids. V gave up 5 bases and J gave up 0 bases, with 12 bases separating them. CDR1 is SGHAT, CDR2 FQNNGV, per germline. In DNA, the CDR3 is TGTGCCAGCAGCCTCAACAGGGCCAGCACAGATACGCAGTATTTT. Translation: CASSLNRASTDTQYF.

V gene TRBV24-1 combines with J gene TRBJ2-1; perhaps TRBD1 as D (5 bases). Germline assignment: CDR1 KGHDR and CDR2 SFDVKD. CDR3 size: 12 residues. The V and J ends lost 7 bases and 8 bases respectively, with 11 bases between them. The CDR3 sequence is CATSQGAYEQFF. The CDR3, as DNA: TGTGCCACCAGCCAGGGTGCCTATGAGCAGTTCTTC.

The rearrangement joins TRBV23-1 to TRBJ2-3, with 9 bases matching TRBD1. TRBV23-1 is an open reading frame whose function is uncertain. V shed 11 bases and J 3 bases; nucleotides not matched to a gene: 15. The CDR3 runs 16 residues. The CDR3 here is CAQSMGGQGKTDTQYF. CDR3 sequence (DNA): TGCGCCCAGTCAATGGGGGGACAGGGAAAGACAGATACGCAGTATTTT.

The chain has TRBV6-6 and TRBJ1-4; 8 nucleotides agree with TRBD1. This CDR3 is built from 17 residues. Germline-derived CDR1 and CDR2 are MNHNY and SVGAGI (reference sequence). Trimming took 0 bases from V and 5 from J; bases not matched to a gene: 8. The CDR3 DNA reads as TGTGCCAGCAGTTACTCATTCCCGGGACAGGCGAATGAAAAACTGTTTTTT. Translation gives CASSYSFPGQANEKLFF.

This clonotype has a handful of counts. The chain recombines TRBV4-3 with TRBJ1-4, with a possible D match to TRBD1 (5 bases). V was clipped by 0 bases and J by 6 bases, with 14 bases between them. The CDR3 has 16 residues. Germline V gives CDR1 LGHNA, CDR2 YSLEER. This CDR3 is CASSQDNGAGDEKLFF. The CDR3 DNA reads TGCGCCAGCAGCCAAGATAATGGGGCGGGCGATGAAAAACTGTTTTTT.

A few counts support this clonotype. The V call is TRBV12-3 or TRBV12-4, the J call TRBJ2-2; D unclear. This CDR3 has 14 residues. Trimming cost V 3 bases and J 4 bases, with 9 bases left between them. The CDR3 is CASSFQQTTGELFF. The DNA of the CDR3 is TGTGCCAGCAGTTTTCAACAGACCACCGGGGAGCTGTTTTTT.

CDR3 loop: CSVEGTPPTNRNEQFF. In DNA, the CDR3 is TGCAGCGTTGAGGGAACGCCACCGACTAATAGGAATGAGCAGTTCTTC. The V call is TRBV29-1, the J call TRBJ2-1; D might be TRBD2 (5 bases). Trimming took off 3 bases at V and 7 bases at J, with 22 bases between the two ends. The length of the CDR3 is 16 residues. Germline CDR1 SQVTM, CDR2 ANQGSEA.

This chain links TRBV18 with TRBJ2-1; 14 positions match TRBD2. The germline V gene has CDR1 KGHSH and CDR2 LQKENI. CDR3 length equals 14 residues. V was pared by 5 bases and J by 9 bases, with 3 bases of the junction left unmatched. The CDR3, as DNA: TGTGCCAGCTCATCGGGACTAGCGGGAGTTGAGCAGTTCTTC. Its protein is CASSSGLAGVEQFF.